These 8 T cell receptor beta chains were sequenced from one sample in a study of hypomethylating agent response in myelodysplastic syndrome. TCRdb's copy holds only in-frame clones and misses some; the assay was immunoSEQ multiplex PCR. Of approximately 4,500 clones detected, under 90% appear once; the ten largest clones hold 7.6%. Sequenced here: bone marrow, sampled before or after starting hypomethylating agent treatment for myelodysplastic syndrome (not recorded which). The origin of the receptors is a human donor with myelodysplastic syndrome.

This clone occurred once. J is TRBJ2-1 and V is TRBV6-1; either TRBD1 or TRBD2 may supply D (5 bases each). Per germline, CDR1 MNHNS and CDR2 SASEGT. V lost 5 bases and J 3 bases, leaving 14 bases between the germline ends. There are 15 residues in the CDR3. CDR3 sequence reads: CASSTTGRGYNEQFF. CDR3 coding DNA: TGTGCCAGCAGTACCACAGGTCGGGGCTACAATGAGCAGTTCTTC.

CDR3 protein: CASSLDGGLNTEAFF. In DNA form, the CDR3 reads TGTGCCAGCAGCTTAGATGGAGGGCTGAACACTGAAGCTTTCTTT. V gene TRBV11-2 combines with J gene TRBJ1-1; D uncertain. Germline V gene data show CDR1 as SGHAT and CDR2 as FQNNGV. The CDR3 extends over 15 amino acids. Between the trimmed V and J ends, which lost 0 bases and 0 bases, there was a span of 8 bases. The whole variable domain, filled in from reference TRBV11-2 and TRBJ1-1, reads EAGVAQSPRYKIIEKRQSVAFWCNPISGHATLYWYQQILGQGPKLLIQFQNNGVVDDSQLPKDRFSAERLKGVDSTLKIQPAKLEDSAVYLCASSLDGGLNTEAFFGQGTRLTVV.

The rearrangement joins TRBV7-9 to TRBJ1-2; D is unresolved. This CDR3 is 13 amino acids long. Germline V gene lookup returns CDR1 SEHNR and CDR2 FQNEAQ (reference sequence). V gave up 7 bases and J gave up 0 bases, with 9 bases separating them. The CDR3 bases are TGTGCCAGCATCTCCGAGGCTAACTATGGCTACACCTTC. Translation gives CASISEANYGYTF.

The chain uses TRBV19 and TRBJ2-3, with TRBD1 as a possible D gene (6 bases). The CDR3 totals 14 residues. Germline CDR1 is LNHDA and CDR2 is SQIVND (reference sequence). Trimming took 7 bases from V and 4 from J, leaving 15 bases between them. The CDR3 DNA is TGTGCCAGTAAAGTTCCAGGACAGTCAGATACGCAGTATTTT. Amino acids: CASKVPGQSDTQYF.

The rearrangement joins TRBV7-6 to TRBJ1-3; D is perhaps TRBD1 (5 bases). Germline V lookup: CDR1 SGHVS, CDR2 FNYEAQ. The germline V and J ends were trimmed by 1 base and 0 bases, with 10 bases remaining between them. CDR3 length: 16 amino acids. The CDR3 bases are TGTGCCAGCAGCTTAGGCGACAGAATCTCTGGAAACACCATATATTTT. Its protein is CASSLGDRISGNTIYF.

This chain connects TRBV2 to TRBJ2-6, with D maybe TRBD2 (6 bases). Looked up from germline, CDR1 is SNHLY and CDR2 is FYNNEI. Trimming took off 5 bases at V and 3 bases at J, with 11 bases between the two ends. This CDR3 comprises 15 residues. CDR3 loop: CASSQEGLGANVLTF. As DNA, the CDR3 is TGTGCCAGCAGTCAGGAGGGGCTTGGGGCCAACGTCCTGACTTTC.

The gene calls are TRBV5-4 and TRBJ1-5; 10 nucleotides agree with TRBD1. The germline V gene has CDR1 SGHNT and CDR2 YYREEE (reference sequence). V shed 0 bases, J shed 4 bases, and the junction held 1 base outside the gene matches. The CDR3 extends over 15 amino acids. The CDR3 loop reads CASSLGGQGNQPQHF. In DNA, the CDR3 is TGTGCCAGCAGCTTGGGGGGACAGGGGAATCAGCCCCAGCATTTT.

This chain uses TRBV9 with TRBJ2-7; D is possibly TRBD2 (5 bases). The CDR3 extends over 14 amino acids. Germline V gives CDR1 SGDLS, CDR2 YYNGEE. Trimming stripped 4 bases from V and 0 bases from J, with 11 bases between. CDR3 coding DNA: TGTGCCAGCAGCCCCGGACTGAGCTCCTACGAGCAGTACTTC. Residues: CASSPGLSSYEQYF.